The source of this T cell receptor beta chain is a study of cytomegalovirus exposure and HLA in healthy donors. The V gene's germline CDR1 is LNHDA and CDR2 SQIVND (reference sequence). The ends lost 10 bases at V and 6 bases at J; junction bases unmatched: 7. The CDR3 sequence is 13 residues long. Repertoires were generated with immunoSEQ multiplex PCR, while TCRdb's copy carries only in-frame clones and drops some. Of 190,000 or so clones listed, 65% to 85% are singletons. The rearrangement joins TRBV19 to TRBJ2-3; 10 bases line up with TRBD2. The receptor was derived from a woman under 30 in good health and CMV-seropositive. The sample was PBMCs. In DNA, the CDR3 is TGTGCCACCGCCGGGACTAGCGACGATACGCAGTATTTT. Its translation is CATAGTSDDTQYF.